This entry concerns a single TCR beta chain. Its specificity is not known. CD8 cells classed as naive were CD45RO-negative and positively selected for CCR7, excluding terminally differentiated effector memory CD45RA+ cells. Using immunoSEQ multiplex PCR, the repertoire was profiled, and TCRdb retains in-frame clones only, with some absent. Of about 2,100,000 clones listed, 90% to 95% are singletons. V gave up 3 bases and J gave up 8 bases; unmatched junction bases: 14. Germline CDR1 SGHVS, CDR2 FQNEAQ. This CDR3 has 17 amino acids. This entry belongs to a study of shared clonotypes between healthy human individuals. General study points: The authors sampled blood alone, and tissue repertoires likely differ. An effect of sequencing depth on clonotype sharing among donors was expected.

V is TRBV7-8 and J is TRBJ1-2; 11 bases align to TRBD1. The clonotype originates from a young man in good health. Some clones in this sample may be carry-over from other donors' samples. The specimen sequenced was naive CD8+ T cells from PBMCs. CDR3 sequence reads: CASSFSFPAGQGGGYTF. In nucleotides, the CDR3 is TGTGCCAGCAGCTTTAGCTTTCCCGCGGGACAGGGGGGAGGCTACACCTTC.